This T cell receptor (beta chain) was recorded in a study of CD8 T cells in Susac syndrome. Looking at the study overall: Patients with Susac syndrome who were sequenced included more than 5 with active disease and eight or nine in remission.

CDR3 size: 14 residues. Germline CDR1 and CDR2: SGHTA and FQGNSA. V gave up 3 bases and J gave up 1 base, with 9 bases separating them. cDNA came from about 0.5 to 1 ug RNA primed by random hexamers. Each CDR3 protein is one row after TCRdb ran MiXCR on the immunoSEQ multiplex PCR reads. The sample records 150,000 to 200,000 distinct CDR3 sequences, 90% to 95% being singletons. This clonotype originated in a human donor with Susac syndrome. Sequenced sample: CD4+ T cells from PBMCs. This chain joins TRBV7-2 and TRBJ1-1, with D uncertain. In DNA form, the CDR3 reads TGTGCCAGCAGCTTGTTAACGGAGAACACTGAAGCTTTCTTT. Its protein product is CASSLLTENTEAFF.